The 30 T cell receptor beta chains below were found in one sample sequenced in a study of blood T cell repertoires in COVID-19. The assay was immunoSEQ multiplex PCR, and TCRdb's table has in-frame clones only and misses some. The sample lists 300,000 to 400,000 clones; around 86% were seen once. The sequencing input was PBMCs or T cells enriched from blood (not recorded which). Receptors originate from a man aged 55 to 69 who had recovered from COVID-19.

The chain recombines TRBV5-4 with TRBJ1-4; no reliable D call. Germline CDR1 and CDR2: SGHNT and YYREEE (reference sequence). There are 14 residues in the CDR3. Trimming left V 0 bases short and J 12 bases short, with 15 bases between. CDR3 residues: CASSLGGRGSELFF. CDR3 nucleotide sequence: TGTGCCAGCAGCTTGGGGGGTCGAGGGAGTGAACTGTTTTTT.

The gene calls are TRBV5-4 and TRBJ2-7, with 8 bases fitting TRBD2. The CDR3 has 14 residues. V gave up 0 bases and J gave up 6 bases; unmatched junction bases: 5. Germline values: CDR1 SGHNT, CDR2 YYREEE (reference sequence). The CDR3 is CASSLAGGYGEQYF. The CDR3 DNA sequence: TGTGCCAGCAGCTTGGCGGGAGGGTATGGCGAGCAGTACTTC.

The J gene is TRBJ2-7, the V gene TRBV3-1 (or the pseudogene TRBV3-2); 8 bases are a match to TRBD1. Trimming took 4 bases from V and 9 from J; bases not matched to a gene: 20. Germline CDR1 LGHDT, CDR2 YNNKEL (reference sequence). The CDR3 sequence is 17 residues long. CDR3 DNA: TGTGCCAGCAGCCCCCAGTTGGGACAGGATGGTACTACGAGGCAGTACTTC. Its protein is CASSPQLGQDGTTRQYF.

The rearrangement joins TRBV19 to TRBJ2-1, with TRBD1 matching 9 bases. The CDR3 extends over 15 amino acids. Germline CDR1 is LNHDA and CDR2 is SQIVND (reference sequence). Trimming took 6 bases from V and 0 from J; bases not matched to a gene: 3. The DNA of the CDR3 is TGTGCCAGTAGGGGACAGGGAAGCTCCTACAATGAGCAGTTCTTC. Its translation: CASRGQGSSYNEQFF.

This rearrangement joins TRBV24-1 to TRBJ2-3; D perhaps matches TRBD1 (5 bases). Per the germline V gene, CDR1 is KGHDR and CDR2 is SFDVKD. V lost 5 bases and J 4 bases, leaving 15 bases between the germline ends. CDR3 length equals 15 residues. CDR3 residues: CATSGSSGPADTQYF. The CDR3 DNA reads as TGTGCCACCAGTGGGAGTTCAGGGCCCGCAGATACGCAGTATTTT.

This chain joins TRBV19 and TRBJ2-7, with D possibly being TRBD1 (6 bases). The CDR3 runs to 16 residues. Germline V lookup: CDR1 LNHDA, CDR2 SQIVND (reference sequence). V was clipped by 3 bases and J by 5 bases, with 20 bases between them. The CDR3 reads CASSMVNGGKPHEQYF. For the CDR3, the DNA is TGTGCCAGTAGTATGGTAAATGGGGGCAAGCCCCACGAGCAGTACTTC.

The chain uses TRBV24-1 and TRBJ2-4; 8 nucleotides agree with TRBD2. V lost 3 bases and J lost 7; bases outside the gene matches: 4. CDR1 KGHDR and CDR2 SFDVKD come from the germline V gene. CDR3 length equals 14 residues. DNA of the CDR3: TGTGCCACCAGTGATAGCGGGAGATCTAACATTCAGTACTTC. Its translation: CATSDSGRSNIQYF.

The V gene is TRBV11-3, the J gene TRBJ1-2; D unresolved. V lost 3 bases, J lost 5 bases, and 7 bases lay in between. Germline CDR1 SGHNT, CDR2 YENEEA. The CDR3 is made up of 12 amino acids. CDR3 nucleotides: TGTGCCAGCAGCTTGAGAGGTTATGGCTACACCTTC. It specifies CASSLRGYGYTF.

This clone was observed a handful of times. This chain connects TRBV29-1 to TRBJ1-2; 9 positions match TRBD1. Germline-derived CDR1 and CDR2 are SQVTM and ANQGSEA. The CDR3 consists of 12 residues. J gave up 9 bases and V 4 bases, and 6 bases lay outside the gene matches. The CDR3 sequence: CSVGGQGYSYTF. In nucleotides, the CDR3 is TGCAGCGTTGGGGGACAGGGATATAGCTACACCTTC.

The rearrangement links TRBV27 to TRBJ2-7, with D maybe TRBD1 (7 bases). V gave up 5 bases and J gave up 1 base, with 18 bases separating them. Germline loops: CDR1 MNHEY, CDR2 SMNVEV (reference sequence). The CDR3 has 16 residues. For the CDR3, the DNA is TGTGCCAGCAGTCCAAGGAGGGACAGCCGGTCCTACGAGCAGTACTTC. This translates into CASSPRRDSRSYEQYF.

The chain couples TRBV9 to TRBJ1-2; 7 nucleotides align to TRBD1. This CDR3 has 14 residues. V was pared by 4 bases and J by 8 bases, with 11 bases of the junction left unmatched. In germline, CDR1 is SGDLS, CDR2 YYNGEE. CDR3 region: CASSTRTGSSGYTF. CDR3 nucleotide sequence: TGTGCCAGCAGCACCCGGACAGGATCATCCGGCTACACCTTC.

The J gene is TRBJ2-5, the V gene TRBV5-1; D not resolved. V dropped 5 bases and J dropped 1 base, with 12 bases sitting between them. Looked up from germline, CDR1 is SGHRS and CDR2 is YFSETQ. There are 14 residues in the CDR3. The CDR3 bases are TGCGCCAGCAGTCCAAACCCCGGCCAAGAGACCCAGTACTTC. Protein product: CASSPNPGQETQYF.

This rearrangement joins TRBV6-2 or TRBV6-3 to TRBJ1-4, with TRBD1 as a possible D gene (5 bases). The ends were cut back, 5 bases at V and 7 bases at J, with 17 bases in the middle. The CDR3 spans 15 residues. Germline lookup yields CDR1 MNHEY and CDR2 SVGEGT. The CDR3 sequence is CASSPMRQGGEKLFF. CDR3 nucleotides: TGTGCCAGCAGTCCCATGAGGCAGGGTGGTGAAAAACTGTTTTTT.

The chain carries TRBV9 and TRBJ1-2, with D possibly matching TRBD1 (5 bases). V lost 1 base, J lost 6 bases, and 10 bases lay in between. The germline gives CDR1 SGDLS, CDR2 YYNGEE. CDR3 size: 13 residues. The CDR3 protein is CASSVNRLDGYTF. The CDR3 DNA sequence: TGTGCCAGCAGCGTAAACAGGTTGGATGGCTACACCTTC.

This chain joins TRBV7-2 and TRBJ1-2; the match to TRBD1 covers 7 bases. The CDR3 loop spans 15 amino acids. V shed 7 bases, J shed 2 bases, and the junction held 10 bases outside the gene matches. Per germline, CDR1 SGHTA and CDR2 FQGNSA. The DNA for the CDR3 is TGTGCCAGCACCTCCGGGACAGCCGCCAACTATGGCTACACCTTC. Translating it yields CASTSGTAANYGYTF.

This clone appeared a few times. The V gene is TRBV7-2, the J gene TRBJ2-1; TRBD2 aligns across 7 bases. This CDR3 contains 14 residues. V gave up 2 bases and J gave up 7 bases; unmatched junction bases: 5. Germline CDR1 SGHTA, CDR2 FQGNSA. The CDR3 coding sequence is TGTGCCAGCAGCTTAACTAGAGCGGGGAATGAGCAGTTCTTC. Translating gives CASSLTRAGNEQFF. The variable domain in full, completed from reference TRBV7-2 and TRBJ2-1, reads GAGVSQSPSNKVTEKGKDVELRCDPISGHTALYWYRQSLGQGLEFLIYFQGNSAPDKSGLPSDRFSAERTGGSVSTLTIQRTQQEDSAVYLCASSLTRAGNEQFFGPGTRLTVL.

The chain combines TRBV24-1 with TRBJ2-5, with 7 bases lining up with TRBD1. CDR1 and CDR2 (germline): KGHDR, SFDVKD. V lost 5 bases to trimming and J lost 1 base; unmatched junction nucleotides: 3. The CDR3 covers 14 residues. CDR3: CATSVGTVQETQYF. CDR3 DNA sequence: TGTGCCACCAGTGTCGGGACAGTCCAAGAGACCCAGTACTTC.

The CDR3 region is CASSFDQGRTNEKLFF. The DNA of the CDR3 is TGTGCCAGCTCATTCGATCAGGGGAGAACTAATGAAAAACTGTTTTTT. J is TRBJ1-4 and V is TRBV18, with D possibly being TRBD1 (6 bases). In germline, CDR1 is KGHSH, CDR2 LQKENI. The CDR3 sequence is 16 residues long. V was clipped by 5 bases and J by 1 base, with 14 bases between them.

The chain uses TRBV19 and TRBJ1-1, with 7 bases fitting TRBD1. The germline gives CDR1 LNHDA, CDR2 SQIVND (reference sequence). The CDR3 contains 14 residues. V lost 10 bases, J lost 1 base, and 9 bases stayed unmatched. The CDR3 region has the DNA TGTGCCATCAGAACAGGGGAGCGGAACACTGAAGCTTTCTTT. Protein product: CAIRTGERNTEAFF.

The V and J genes are TRBV19 and TRBJ1-1, with D unclear. Germline V CDR1 and CDR2: LNHDA, SQIVND (reference sequence). This CDR3 contains 14 residues. With 3 bases removed from V and 3 bases from J, the gap between germline ends came to 11 bases. CDR3 residues: CASSIRGYDTEAFF. For the CDR3, the DNA is TGTGCCAGTAGTATTCGGGGATATGACACTGAAGCTTTCTTT.

CDR3 sequence reads: CASSAGLAGADIQYF. The CDR3 bases are TGTGCCAGCAGCGCGGGACTAGCGGGAGCCGACATTCAGTACTTC. This rearrangement joins TRBV9 to TRBJ2-4; 14 bases are a match to TRBD2. Germline CDR1 SGDLS, CDR2 YYNGEE. CDR3 length: 15 amino acids. Losses at the gene ends were 3 bases for V and 8 bases for J; bases not matched to a gene: 4. Combining the CDR3 with reference TRBV9 and TRBJ2-4 gives the whole variable domain DSGVTQTPKHLITATGQRVTLRCSPRSGDLSVYWYQQSLDQGLQFLIQYYNGEERAKGNILERFSAQQFPDLHSELNLSSLELGDSALYFCASSAGLAGADIQYFGAGTRLSVL.

The rearrangement links TRBV19 to TRBJ2-1; the match to TRBD1 covers 7 bases. The J segment lost 6 bases and the V segment lost 1 base, leaving 6 bases of the junction unmatched. The germline V gene encodes CDR1 LNHDA and CDR2 SQIVND (reference sequence). CDR3 length: 15 residues. Here the CDR3 DNA reads TGTGCCAGTAGTATAGGACAGGGTGGGGGCAATGAGCAGTTCTTC. Its protein is CASSIGQGGGNEQFF. The variable domain in full, with the rest retrieved from reference TRBV19 and TRBJ2-1, is DGGITQSPKYLFRKEGQNVTLSCEQNLNHDAMYWYRQDPGQGLRLIYYSQIVNDFQKGDIAEGYSVSREKKESFPLTVTSAQKNPTAFYLCASSIGQGGGNEQFFGPGTRLTVL.

This chain uses TRBV5-1 with TRBJ2-2; D might be TRBD1 (6 bases). The CDR3 covers 16 residues. V was clipped by 0 bases and J by 5 bases, with 14 bases between them. Germline CDR1 and CDR2: SGHRS and YFSETQ. CDR3 amino acids: CASSLAFTGSTGELFF. The CDR3 coding sequence is TGCGCCAGCAGCTTGGCCTTCACAGGGTCTACCGGGGAGCTGTTTTTT.

The DNA for the CDR3 is TGTGCCAGCCTGGGACAGGCGAACACTGAAGCTTTCTTT. This sequence encodes CASLGQANTEAFF. This chain links TRBV7-9 with TRBJ1-1; TRBD1 aligns across 8 bases. CDR1 is SEHNR, CDR2 FQNEAQ, per germline (reference sequence). The CDR3 contains 13 residues. Germline trimming cut 8 bases from V and 1 base from J; bases unmatched to any gene: 3.

The chain joins TRBV7-2 to TRBJ2-5; D is undetermined. Trimming left V 0 bases short and J 1 base short, with 6 bases between. Germline V gene lookup returns CDR1 SGHTA and CDR2 FQGNSA. The CDR3 loop spans 14 amino acids. CDR3 nucleotide sequence: TGTGCCAGCAGCTTAGCTCACAGCCAAGAGACCCAGTACTTC. Protein: CASSLAHSQETQYF. The variable domain in full, with the rest retrieved from reference TRBV7-2 and TRBJ2-5, is GAGVSQSPSNKVTEKGKDVELRCDPISGHTALYWYRQSLGQGLEFLIYFQGNSAPDKSGLPSDRFSAERTGGSVSTLTIQRTQQEDSAVYLCASSLAHSQETQYFGPGTRLLVL.

In this sample, this clone turned up once. The chain couples TRBV18 to TRBJ2-1; TRBD1 matches at 11 bases. Germline-derived CDR1 and CDR2 are KGHSH and LQKENI. The CDR3 runs to 16 residues. V was clipped by 5 bases and J by 7 bases; unmatched bases: 10. The CDR3 spells CASSDYRDRGSNEQFF. CDR3 DNA: TGTGCCAGCTCAGACTACCGGGACAGGGGGTCAAATGAGCAGTTCTTC.

This clone was seen just once. The chain uses TRBV18 and TRBJ2-7; a weak D match, TRBD1 (5 bases). Germline V gene sequence: CDR1 KGHSH, CDR2 LQKENI. The CDR3 is 13 amino acids. V lost 1 base to trimming and J lost 5 bases, with 9 bases between them. CDR3 DNA sequence: TGTGCCAGCTCACCACGCAGGGAAAACGAGCAGTACTTC. Encoded protein: CASSPRRENEQYF.

This clone has more than one count but fewer than ten. The rearrangement uses TRBV6-5 and TRBJ1-5, with a tentative D call TRBD1 (6 bases). Germline CDR1 and CDR2: MNHEY and SVGAGI. The V and J ends lost 6 bases and 6 bases respectively, with 15 bases between them. The CDR3 has 14 amino acids. DNA for the CDR3: TGTGCCAGCAGCCCCGGGACACGAGGTCAGCCCCAGCATTTT. This sequence encodes CASSPGTRGQPQHF.

V usage is TRBV3-1 (or the pseudogene TRBV3-2) and J usage is TRBJ2-2, with no clear D. CDR1 is LGHDT and CDR2 is YNNKEL in the germline V gene (reference sequence). Trimming removed 1 base at V and 0 bases at J, with 12 bases between. There are 17 residues in the CDR3. CDR3 protein: CASSQVSGTTNTGELFF. For the CDR3, the DNA is TGTGCCAGCAGCCAAGTCTCAGGCACCACGAACACCGGGGAGCTGTTTTTT.

This chain links TRBV28 with TRBJ1-2, with D unclear. CDR3 size: 12 residues. The V end was cut by 6 bases, the J end by 4 bases, with 9 bases between. Per the germline V gene, CDR1 is MDHEN and CDR2 is SYDVKM. The CDR3 DNA reads as TGTGCCAGCAGCCAGCGGGGCTATGGCTACACCTTC. Translation gives CASSQRGYGYTF.